The 20 T cell receptor beta chains below come from one sample, sequenced in a study of cytomegalovirus exposure and HLA in healthy donors. Primers: 60 Vbeta forward and 13 Jbeta reverse. Assay used: immunoSEQ multiplex PCR; TCRdb lists only in-frame clones, some missing. The sample records 90,000 to 100,000 clones, roughly three quarters being singletons. Sequencing was performed on PBMCs. The receptor source for this set is a woman aged 55-75 years in good health and CMV-seropositive.

This clone was seen only a few times. The genes are TRBV19 and TRBJ2-3; no reliable D call. CDR3 size: 11 residues. Trimming shortened V by 3 bases and J by 6 bases, and 4 bases separated the two germline ends. Germline V gene data show CDR1 as LNHDA and CDR2 as SQIVND (reference sequence). CDR3 bases: TGTGCCAGTAGTATCCGGGATACGCAGTATTTT. It specifies CASSIRDTQYF. Complete variable domain (other parts from reference TRBV19 and TRBJ2-3): DGGITQSPKYLFRKEGQNVTLSCEQNLNHDAMYWYRQDPGQGLRLIYYSQIVNDFQKGDIAEGYSVSREKKESFPLTVTSAQKNPTAFYLCASSIRDTQYFGPGTRLTVL.

The chain combines TRBV5-4 with TRBJ1-2; TRBD1 matches at 8 bases. V lost 4 bases, J lost 7 bases, and 12 bases stayed unmatched. This CDR3 is 15 amino acids long. Germline values: CDR1 SGHNT, CDR2 YYREEE (reference sequence). CDR3 sequence: CASSPKLTGACGYTF. The CDR3 DNA follows: TGTGCCAGCAGCCCGAAGCTGACAGGGGCGTGTGGCTACACCTTC.

This clone was observed a handful of times. The CDR3 coding sequence is TGCGCCAGCAGTCTGGGGCTTAATAGGAAGACTGAAGCTTTCTTT. Amino acid sequence: CASSLGLNRKTEAFF. The chain carries TRBV23-1 and TRBJ1-1; a possible D gene is TRBD1 (5 bases). TRBV23-1 is treated as an ORF (open reading frame) with a function not yet certain. V lost 4 bases, J lost 5 bases, and 17 bases lay in between. This CDR3 has 15 residues.

Only one count was recorded for this clone. The CDR3 nucleotides are TGTGCCAGCAGCCAAGGGGGCTGGACCCAGTACTTC. This codes for CASSQGGWTQYF. The chain uses TRBV14 and TRBJ2-5; D is possibly TRBD1 (5 bases). Germline V lookup: CDR1 SGHDN, CDR2 FVKESK. Trimming cost V 1 base and J 7 bases, with 7 bases left between them. CDR3 size: 12 residues.

J is TRBJ2-1 and V is TRBV4-1, with D maybe TRBD1 (6 bases). V was shortened by 5 bases and J by 5 bases, with 16 bases between the two germline ends. Germline CDR1 and CDR2: MGHRA and YSYEKL. The CDR3 spans 15 residues. CDR3 residues: CASSSKGDLNNEQFF. The CDR3 DNA reads as TGCGCCAGCAGCTCGAAGGGGGACCTTAACAATGAGCAGTTCTTC.

The V call is TRBV19, the J call TRBJ2-7, with 8 bases matching TRBD2. This CDR3 comprises 16 residues. Germline CDR1 and CDR2: LNHDA and SQIVND (reference sequence). Unmatched junction bases numbered 10, after V lost 3 bases and J lost 3 bases. DNA of the CDR3: TGTGCCAGTAGTATTGGGCAGCGGGAGATCGGCTACGAGCAGTACTTC. Protein: CASSIGQREIGYEQYF.

The rearrangement joins TRBV30 to TRBJ2-7, with TRBD1 matching over 7 bases. J was trimmed by 0 bases and V by 1 base; bases with no gene match: 3. The germline gives CDR1 GTSNPN, CDR2 SVGIG (reference sequence). This CDR3 has 14 amino acids. CDR3 nucleotides: TGTGCCTGGAGTGGGTGGGACAGCTCCTACGAGCAGTACTTC. Encoded protein: CAWSGWDSSYEQYF.

V is TRBV28 and J is TRBJ1-5; TRBD1 agrees at 7 bases. CDR3 length equals 15 residues. Germline V gene data show CDR1 as MDHEN and CDR2 as SYDVKM. V shed 3 bases, J shed 0 bases, and the junction held 2 bases outside the gene matches. The CDR3, as DNA: TGTGCCAGCAGTTTGGGACAGACTAGCAATCAGCCCCAGCATTTT. Protein product: CASSLGQTSNQPQHF.

In its sample, this clone is large. V gene TRBV28 combines with J gene TRBJ1-4; the match to TRBD1 covers 9 bases. CDR3 size: 15 residues. The junction had 3 bases not matched to a gene; V was cut back by 4 bases and J by 3 bases. Germline V gene lookup returns CDR1 MDHEN and CDR2 SYDVKM. The CDR3 protein is CASSSGTGPNEKLFF. DNA of the CDR3: TGTGCCAGCAGTTCGGGGACAGGGCCTAATGAAAAACTGTTTTTT. The whole variable domain, remainder taken from reference TRBV28 and TRBJ1-4, is DVKVTQSSRYLVKRTGEKVFLECVQDMDHENMFWYRQDPGLGLRLIYFSYDVKMKEKGDIPEGYSVSREKKERFSLILESASTNQTSMYLCASSSGTGPNEKLFFGSGTQLSVL.

CDR3 protein: CAWSAKPGQGNANTGELFF. As DNA, the CDR3 is TGTGCCTGGAGTGCAAAGCCGGGACAGGGGAACGCGAACACCGGGGAGCTGTTTTTT. The chain links TRBV30 to TRBJ2-2; 10 positions match TRBD1. The CDR3 is made up of 19 amino acids. CDR1 is GTSNPN, CDR2 SVGIG, per germline (reference sequence). The V segment lost 1 base and the J segment 0 bases; nucleotides outside the gene matches: 11.

The rearrangement uses TRBV18 and TRBJ2-5, with D maybe TRBD1 (7 bases). Germline V gene sequence: CDR1 KGHSH, CDR2 LQKENI. This CDR3 has 15 residues. The V gene lost 0 bases and the J gene lost 5 bases, with 13 bases spanning the gap. The CDR3 reads CASSPPGGGKETQYF. The CDR3 DNA reads TGTGCCAGCTCACCACCCGGAGGGGGCAAGGAGACCCAGTACTTC.

The chain has TRBV5-1 and TRBJ2-2; D perhaps matches TRBD1 (6 bases). The CDR3 has 14 amino acids. Germline V gene data show CDR1 as SGHRS and CDR2 as YFSETQ. V was pared by 5 bases and J by 5 bases, with 13 bases between. DNA for the CDR3: TGCGCCAGCAGACACTTAACAGGGACCGGGGAGCTGTTTTTT. Protein product: CASRHLTGTGELFF.

This rearrangement joins TRBV29-1 to TRBJ2-3, with 8 bases aligning to TRBD2. The CDR3 runs 15 residues. Trimming at V came to 6 bases and at J to 2 bases, leaving 10 bases not matched to a gene. Germline values: CDR1 SQVTM, CDR2 ANQGSEA. The CDR3 region is CSVGGGQGDTDTQYF. The CDR3 coding sequence is TGCAGCGTCGGGGGGGGGCAAGGGGACACAGATACGCAGTATTTT.

This clone was seen more than once but under ten times. The chain carries TRBV6-5 and TRBJ1-1, with D maybe TRBD1 (5 bases). Per the germline V gene, CDR1 is MNHEY and CDR2 is SVGAGI. V lost 5 bases and J 9 bases, leaving 16 bases between the germline ends. CDR3 length: 13 amino acids. The CDR3 bases are TGTGCCAGCAGTAGCGGGACCCAACCCAAAGCTTTCTTT. This gives the protein CASSSGTQPKAFF.

The J gene is TRBJ1-5, the V gene TRBV2; 9 nucleotides align to TRBD1. Germline CDR1 reads SNHLY; CDR2 reads FYNNEI. With 4 bases clipped from V and 1 base from J, the junction kept 2 bases outside the gene matches. CDR3 length equals 15 residues. The CDR3 coding sequence is TGTGCCAGCAGTGGGGGGACAGGGAGCAATCAGCCCCAGCATTTT. Translated, it gives CASSGGTGSNQPQHF. Supplemented by reference TRBV2 and TRBJ1-5, the full variable domain reads EPEVTQTPSHQVTQMGQEVILRCVPISNHLYFYWYRQILGQKVEFLVSFYNNEISEKSEIFDDQFSVERPDGSNFTLKIRSTKLEDSAMYFCASSGGTGSNQPQHFGDGTRLSIL.

There are many counts of this clone. The chain recombines TRBV7-3 with TRBJ2-3; 9 nucleotides agree with TRBD2. The junction had 3 bases not matched to a gene; V was cut back by 1 base and J by 4 bases. The CDR3 length is 15 residues. In germline, CDR1 is SGHTA, CDR2 FQGTGA. The CDR3 region has the DNA TGTGCCAGCAGCTTAAGGGGCGGGAGGGCAGATACGCAGTATTTT. This encodes CASSLRGGRADTQYF.

The V call is TRBV7-9, the J call TRBJ2-2; tentatively, D is TRBD2 (6 bases). This CDR3 comprises 15 residues. Germline CDR1 and CDR2: SEHNR and FQNEAQ (reference sequence). V shed 2 bases and J shed 6 bases, with 13 bases lying between them. The CDR3 region is CASSLSGRVAGELFF. The CDR3 DNA sequence: TGTGCCAGCAGCTTATCCGGGAGAGTCGCCGGGGAGCTGTTTTTT.

This chain connects TRBV11-2 to TRBJ2-5; a possible D gene is TRBD2 (7 bases). Deletions cut 4 bases from V and 5 bases from J, with 17 bases between. The CDR3 length is 15 residues. Germline CDR1 SGHAT, CDR2 FQNNGV. The CDR3 is CASSWGGGALETQYF. DNA of the CDR3: TGTGCCAGCAGCTGGGGAGGGGGGGCGTTGGAGACCCAGTACTTC.

The chain uses TRBV27 and TRBJ2-7, with 11 bases fitting TRBD2. The CDR3 runs 14 residues. V dropped 5 bases and J dropped 3; count of bases not matched to a gene: 3. Germline CDR1 MNHEY, CDR2 SMNVEV (reference sequence). The CDR3 nucleotides read TGTGCCAGCAGTCAAACTAGCGGGAGCTACGAGCAGTACTTC. Translated, it gives CASSQTSGSYEQYF.

The sample holds one count of this clone. The gene calls are TRBV27 and TRBJ2-7; 9 bases are shared with TRBD1. V gave up 3 bases and J gave up 3 bases; unmatched junction bases: 3. The V gene's germline CDR1 is MNHEY and CDR2 SMNVEV (reference sequence). The CDR3 is 14 amino acids. The CDR3 DNA follows: TGTGCCAGCAGTTTGCGGACAGGGGTCTACGAGCAGTACTTC. The encoded protein is CASSLRTGVYEQYF.